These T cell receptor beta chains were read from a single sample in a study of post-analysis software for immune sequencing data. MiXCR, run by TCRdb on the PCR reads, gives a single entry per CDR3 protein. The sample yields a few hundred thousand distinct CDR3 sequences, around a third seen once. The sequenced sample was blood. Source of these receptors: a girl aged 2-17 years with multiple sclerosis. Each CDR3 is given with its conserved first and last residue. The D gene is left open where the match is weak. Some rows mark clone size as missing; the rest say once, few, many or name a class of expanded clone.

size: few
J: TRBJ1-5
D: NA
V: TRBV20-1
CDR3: CSARPPDPGNQPQHF
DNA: TGCAGTGCTAGACCTCCGGACCCGGGCAATCAGCCCCAGCATTTT

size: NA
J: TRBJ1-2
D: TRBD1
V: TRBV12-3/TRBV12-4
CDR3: CAQGAGLGYGYTF
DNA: TGTGCCCAGGGGGCTGGACTTGGCTATGGCTACACCTTC

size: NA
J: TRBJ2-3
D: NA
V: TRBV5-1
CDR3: CASSLGPSLNTDTQYF
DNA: TGCGCCAGCAGCTTGGGGCCATCCCTAAACACAGATACGCAGTATTTT

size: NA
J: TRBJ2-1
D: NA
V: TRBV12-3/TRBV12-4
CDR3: CASSLGTGEQFF
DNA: TGTGCCAGCAGTTTAGGGACCGGTGAGCAGTTCTTC

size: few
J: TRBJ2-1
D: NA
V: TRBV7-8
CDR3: CASSSLPVPNEQFF
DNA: TGTGCCAGCAGCTCCCTACCGGTCCCCAATGAGCAGTTCTTC

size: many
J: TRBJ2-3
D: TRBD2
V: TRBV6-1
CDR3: CASSRAGGPSWGPTDTQYF
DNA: TGTGCCAGCAGTCGGGCGGGGGGTCCAAGTTGGGGCCCCACAGATACGCAGTATTTT

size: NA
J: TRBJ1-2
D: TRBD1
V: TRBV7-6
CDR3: CASSTEKTGTGSYTF
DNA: TGTGCCAGCAGCACAGAAAAAACCGGGACAGGGAGCTACACCTTC

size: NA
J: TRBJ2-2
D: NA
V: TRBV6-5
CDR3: CASSRGLNTGELFF
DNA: TGTGCCAGCAGTCGGGGGCTGAACACCGGGGAGCTGTTTTTT

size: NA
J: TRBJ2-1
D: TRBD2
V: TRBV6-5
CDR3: CASSRAGGLYNEQFF
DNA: TGTGCCAGCAGTCGAGCGGGGGGCCTTTACAATGAGCAGTTCTTC

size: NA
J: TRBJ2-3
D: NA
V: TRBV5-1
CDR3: CASSLAGARRTDTQYF
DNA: TGCGCCAGCAGCTTGGCGGGGGCCCGTCGCACAGATACGCAGTATTTT

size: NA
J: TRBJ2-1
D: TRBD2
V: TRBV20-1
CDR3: CSARTLAEYNEQFF
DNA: TGCAGTGCTAGAACACTAGCGGAGTACAATGAGCAGTTCTTC

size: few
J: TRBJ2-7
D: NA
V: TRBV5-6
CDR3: CASSLVLSSYEQYF
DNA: TGTGCCAGCAGCTTAGTTCTCAGCTCCTACGAGCAGTACTTC

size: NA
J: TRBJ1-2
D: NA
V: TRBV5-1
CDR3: CASSSSQRLNYGYTF
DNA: TGCGCCAGCAGCTCATCACAGCGGCTTAACTATGGCTACACCTTC

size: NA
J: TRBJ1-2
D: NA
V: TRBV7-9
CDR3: CASSFPLTQEGYTF
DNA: TGTGCCAGCAGCTTTCCCTTGACCCAGGAGGGCTACACCTTC

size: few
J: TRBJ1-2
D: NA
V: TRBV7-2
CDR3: CASSSGASTLYGYTF
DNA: TGTGCCAGCAGCTCCGGGGCCTCGACTTTATATGGCTACACCTTC

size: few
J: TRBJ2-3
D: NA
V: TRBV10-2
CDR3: CATEQSGLPDTQYF
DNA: TGCGCCACCGAACAATCAGGGCTCCCAGATACGCAGTATTTT

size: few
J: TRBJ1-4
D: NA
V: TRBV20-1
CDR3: CSAPLPGAEKLFF
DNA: TGCAGTGCACCCCTACCGGGAGCTGAAAAACTGTTTTTT

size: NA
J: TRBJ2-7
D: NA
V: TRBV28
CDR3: CASSDHEQYF
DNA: TGTGCCAGCAGTGACCACGAGCAGTACTTC

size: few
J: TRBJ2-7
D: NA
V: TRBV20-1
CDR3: CSARELASYEQYF
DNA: TGCAGTGCTAGGGAGCTTGCATCCTACGAGCAGTACTTC

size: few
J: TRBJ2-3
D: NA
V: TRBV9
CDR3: CASSPRRGWTKDTQYF
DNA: TGTGCCAGCAGCCCGCGGAGGGGATGGACAAAAGATACGCAGTATTTT

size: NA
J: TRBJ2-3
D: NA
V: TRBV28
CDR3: CASKSRADTQYF
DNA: TGTGCCAGCAAATCAAGGGCAGATACGCAGTATTTT

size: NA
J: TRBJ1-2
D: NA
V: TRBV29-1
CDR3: CGGQENPNYGYTF
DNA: TGTGGGGGGCAGGAGAACCCTAACTATGGCTACACCTTC

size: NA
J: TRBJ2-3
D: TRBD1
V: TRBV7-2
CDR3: CASSLRGQSTDTQYF
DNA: TGTGCCAGCAGCTTACGGGGACAGAGCACAGATACGCAGTATTTT

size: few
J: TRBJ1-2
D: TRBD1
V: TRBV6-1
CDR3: CASSERGQEANYGYTF
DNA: TGTGCCAGCAGTGAAAGAGGACAGGAAGCTAACTATGGCTACACCTTC

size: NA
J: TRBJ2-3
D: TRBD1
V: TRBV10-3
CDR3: CAIRGTGDTQYF
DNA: TGTGCCATCAGGGGGACAGGGGATACGCAGTATTTT

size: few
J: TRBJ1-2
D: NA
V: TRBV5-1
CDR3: CASANDRDKPNYGYTF
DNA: TGCGCCAGCGCTAATGACCGGGACAAGCCCAACTATGGCTACACCTTC

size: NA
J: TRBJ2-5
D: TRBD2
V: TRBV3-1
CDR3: CASSQASSAGQETQYF
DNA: TGTGCCAGCAGCCAAGCATCATCAGCGGGACAAGAGACCCAGTACTTC

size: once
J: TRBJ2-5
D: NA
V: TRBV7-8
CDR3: CASSLLPHREKETQYF
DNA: TGTGCCAGCAGCTTACTCCCTCACAGGGAAAAAGAGACCCAGTACTTC

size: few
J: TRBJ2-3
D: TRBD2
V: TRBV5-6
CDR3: CASSLEGLAGSSDTQYF
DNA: TGTGCCAGCAGCTTGGAGGGACTAGCGGGGTCCTCAGATACGCAGTATTTT

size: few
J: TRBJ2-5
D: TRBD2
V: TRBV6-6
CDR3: CASSRGGFWETQYF
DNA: TGTGCCAGCAGTCGGGGGGGTTTTTGGGAGACCCAGTACTTC

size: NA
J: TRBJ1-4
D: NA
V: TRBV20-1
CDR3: CSAAGGSEKLFF
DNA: TGCAGTGCTGCGGGGGGAAGTGAAAAACTGTTTTTT